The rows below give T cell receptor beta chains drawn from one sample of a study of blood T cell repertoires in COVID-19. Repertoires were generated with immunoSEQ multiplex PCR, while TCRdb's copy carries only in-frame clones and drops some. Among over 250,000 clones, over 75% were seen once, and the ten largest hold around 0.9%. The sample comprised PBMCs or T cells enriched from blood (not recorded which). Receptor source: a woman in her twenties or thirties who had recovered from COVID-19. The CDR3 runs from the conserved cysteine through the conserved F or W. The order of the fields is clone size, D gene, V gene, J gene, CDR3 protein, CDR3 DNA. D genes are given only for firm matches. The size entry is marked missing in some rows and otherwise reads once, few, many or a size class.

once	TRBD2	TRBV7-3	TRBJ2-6	CASSPRQLTSGITAGANVLTF	TGTGCCAGCAGCCCACGTCAACTGACTAGCGGGATAACAGCGGGGGCCAACGTCCTGACTTTC
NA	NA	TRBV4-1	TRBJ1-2	CASSPSGVSYGYTF	TGCGCCAGCAGCCCATCAGGGGTCTCATATGGCTACACCTTC
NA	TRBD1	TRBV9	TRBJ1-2	CASSGTGGYTF	TGTGCCAGCAGCGGGACAGGGGGCTACACCTTC
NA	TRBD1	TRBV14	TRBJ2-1	CASSQDLSWDRGNEQFF	TGTGCCAGCAGCCAAGATCTTTCGTGGGACAGGGGCAATGAGCAGTTCTTC
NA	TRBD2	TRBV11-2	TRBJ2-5	CASSLGPEREYQETQYF	TGTGCCAGCAGCTTAGGCCCGGAGCGGGAGTACCAAGAGACCCAGTACTTC
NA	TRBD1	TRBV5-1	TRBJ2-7	CASSLTGGYEQYF	TGCGCCAGCAGCTTGACAGGGGGCTACGAGCAGTACTTC
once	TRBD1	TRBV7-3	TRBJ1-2	CASSPGQGNYGYTF	TGTGCCAGCAGCCCCGGACAGGGAAACTATGGCTACACCTTC
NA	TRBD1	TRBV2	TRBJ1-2	CARTTDRRTNYGYTF	TGTGCCAGAACAACGGACAGGAGAACTAACTATGGCTACACCTTC
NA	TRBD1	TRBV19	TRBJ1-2	CASSDRAYGYTF	TGTGCCAGTAGTGACAGGGCCTATGGCTACACCTTC
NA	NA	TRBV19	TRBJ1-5	CASSTGNEGNQPQHF	TGTGCCAGTAGTACAGGGAACGAGGGCAATCAGCCCCAGCATTTT
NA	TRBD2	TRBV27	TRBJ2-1	CATGASGGYNEQFF	TGTGCCACCGGGGCTAGCGGGGGTTACAATGAGCAGTTCTTC
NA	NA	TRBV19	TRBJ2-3	CASGRGNNLDTQYF	TGTGCCAGTGGTCGGGGGAACAACCTAGATACGCAGTATTTT
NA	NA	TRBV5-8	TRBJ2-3	CASSRRPSSTDTQYF	TGTGCCAGCAGCAGGAGACCTTCTAGCACAGATACGCAGTATTTT
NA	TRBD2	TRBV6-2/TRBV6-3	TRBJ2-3	CASSLSGGATDTQYF	TGTGCCAGCAGCCTTAGCGGGGGGGCAACAGATACGCAGTATTTT
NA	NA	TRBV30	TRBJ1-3	CAWTSGSSSGNTIYF	TGTGCCTGGACCTCAGGGTCCAGCTCTGGAAACACCATATATTTT
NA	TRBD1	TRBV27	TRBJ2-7	CASSWDRATDEQYF	TGTGCCAGCAGTTGGGACAGGGCAACGGACGAGCAGTACTTC
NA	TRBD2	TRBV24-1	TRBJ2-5	CATSDLTGLAVGSQQETQYF	TGTGCCACCAGTGATTTAACGGGACTAGCGGTGGGGTCCCAACAAGAGACCCAGTACTTC
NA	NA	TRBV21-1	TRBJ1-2	CASSKETNRVDRSGYTF	TGTGCCAGCAGCAAAGAGACCAACAGGGTTGATCGGAGCGGCTACACCTTC
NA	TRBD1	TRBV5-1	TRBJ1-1	CASSGGTGMTEAFF	TGCGCCAGCAGCGGAGGGACAGGGATGACTGAAGCTTTCTTT
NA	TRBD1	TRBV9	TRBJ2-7	CASSVGLGQAFEQYF	TGTGCCAGCAGCGTAGGATTGGGACAGGCCTTCGAGCAGTACTTC
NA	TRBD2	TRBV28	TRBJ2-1	CASSPITLAGGIEDEQFF	TGTGCCAGCAGTCCAATCACTCTAGCGGGGGGGATAGAAGATGAGCAGTTCTTC
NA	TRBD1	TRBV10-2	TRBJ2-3	CASSVRGRTDTQYF	TGCGCCAGCAGTGTGAGGGGGCGCACAGATACGCAGTATTTT
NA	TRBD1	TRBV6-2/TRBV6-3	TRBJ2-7	CASRPQGTGPYYEQYF	TGTGCCAGCAGACCTCAAGGGACAGGGCCCTACTACGAGCAGTACTTC
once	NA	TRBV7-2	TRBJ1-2	CASSLAGSGGGPGGYTF	TGTGCCAGCAGCTTAGCTGGGTCTGGCGGGGGGCCAGGGGGCTACACCTTC
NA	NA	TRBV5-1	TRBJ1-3	CASSLTIGSSGNTIYF	TGCGCCAGCAGCCTCACTATCGGGAGCTCTGGAAACACCATATATTTT
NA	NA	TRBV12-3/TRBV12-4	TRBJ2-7	CASSQARRQYF	TGTGCCAGCAGCCAGGCGAGACGTCAGTACTTC
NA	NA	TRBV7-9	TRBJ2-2	CASSLRGKSGELFF	TGTGCCAGCAGCTTAAGAGGGAAGAGCGGGGAGCTGTTTTTT
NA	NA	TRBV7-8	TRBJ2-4	CASSHPEGLAKNIQYF	TGTGCCAGCAGCCACCCCGAGGGACTAGCCAAAAACATTCAGTACTTC
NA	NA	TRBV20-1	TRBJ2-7	CSAPARGEQYF	TGCAGTGCTCCGGCTCGCGGCGAGCAGTACTTC
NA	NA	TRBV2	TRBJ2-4	CASSNMGPKNIQYF	TGTGCCAGCAGTAATATGGGGCCCAAAAACATTCAGTACTTC
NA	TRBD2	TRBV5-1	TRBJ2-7	CASSLVGPSGRYEQYF	TGCGCCAGCAGCTTGGTCGGCCCTAGCGGAAGGTACGAGCAGTACTTC
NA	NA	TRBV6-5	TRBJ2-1	CASSYRGSYNEQFF	TGTGCCAGCAGTTACCGGGGGTCCTACAATGAGCAGTTCTTC
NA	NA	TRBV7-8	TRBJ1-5	CASSLVAGTSNQPQHF	TGTGCCAGCAGCTTAGTGGCGGGGACTAGCAATCAGCCCCAGCATTTT
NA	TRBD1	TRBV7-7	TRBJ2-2	CASSPEQGGTGELFF	TGTGCCAGCAGCCCGGAACAGGGGGGCACCGGGGAGCTGTTTTTT
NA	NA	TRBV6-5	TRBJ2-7	CASSYGGGLGEQYF	TGTGCCAGCAGTTATGGGGGGGGCTTGGGCGAGCAGTACTTC
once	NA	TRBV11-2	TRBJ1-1	CASSLREGTGAFF	TGTGCCAGCAGCTTAAGAGAGGGAACCGGAGCTTTCTTT
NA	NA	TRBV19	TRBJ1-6	CASRGTGLYNSPLHF	TGTGCCAGCCGTGGAACAGGGCTCTATAATTCACCCCTCCACTTT
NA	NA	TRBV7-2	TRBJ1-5	CASSLQRGSNQPQHF	TGTGCCAGCAGCTTACAACGGGGTAGCAATCAGCCCCAGCATTTT
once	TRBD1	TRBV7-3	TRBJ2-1	CASSPGTAYNEQFF	TGTGCCAGCAGCCCCGGGACAGCTTACAATGAGCAGTTCTTC
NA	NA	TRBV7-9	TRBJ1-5	CASSPGGAHNQPQHF	TGTGCCAGCAGCCCGGGGGGGGCTCACAATCAGCCCCAGCATTTT
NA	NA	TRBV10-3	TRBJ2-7	CAISQFPGTGVGGYEQYF	TGTGCCATCAGTCAGTTCCCGGGAACAGGGGTGGGGGGATACGAGCAGTACTTC
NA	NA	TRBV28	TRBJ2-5	CASSLSGSETQYF	TGTGCCAGCAGTTTATCGGGTAGCGAGACCCAGTACTTC
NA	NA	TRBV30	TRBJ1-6	CASKGQSSSYNSPLHF	TGTGCCTCCAAGGGGCAATCCAGCTCCTATAATTCACCCCTCCACTTT
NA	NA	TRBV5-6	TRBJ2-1	CASSLRASVEQFF	TGTGCCAGCAGCCTGAGGGCTAGCGTTGAGCAGTTCTTC
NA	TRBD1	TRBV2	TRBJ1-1	CASSEPKGQDTEAFF	TGTGCCAGCAGTGAACCCAAGGGACAGGACACTGAAGCTTTCTTT
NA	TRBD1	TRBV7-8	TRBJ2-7	CASGSQTGPTYEQYF	TGTGCCAGCGGCTCCCAGACAGGGCCGACCTACGAGCAGTACTTC
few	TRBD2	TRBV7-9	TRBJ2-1	CASSWTSGFYNEQFF	TGTGCCAGCAGCTGGACTAGCGGGTTCTACAATGAGCAGTTCTTC
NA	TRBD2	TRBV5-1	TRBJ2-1	CASSLGHSGRTYNEQFF	TGCGCCAGCAGCTTGGGCCATAGCGGGAGGACATACAATGAGCAGTTCTTC
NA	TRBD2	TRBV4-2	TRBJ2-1	CASSHAGTSGSDEQFF	TGTGCCAGCAGCCACGCAGGGACTAGCGGGAGCGATGAGCAGTTCTTC
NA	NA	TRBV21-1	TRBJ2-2	CASSKLWDRTNTGELFF	TGTGCCAGCAGCAAACTATGGGACAGGACGAACACCGGGGAGCTGTTTTTT
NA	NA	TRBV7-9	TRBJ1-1	CASSFQGAEAFF	TGTGCCAGCAGCTTTCAGGGTGCTGAAGCTTTCTTT
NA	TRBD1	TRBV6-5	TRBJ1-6	CASRLTTGPNSPLHF	TGTGCCAGCAGGCTAACGACAGGGCCGAATTCACCCCTCCACTTT
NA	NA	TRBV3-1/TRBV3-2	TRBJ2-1	CASSQGLAKSYNEQFF	TGTGCCAGCAGCCAAGGGCTAGCGAAATCCTACAATGAGCAGTTCTTC
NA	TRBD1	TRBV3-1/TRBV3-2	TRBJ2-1	CASSHGTGHYNEQFF	TGTGCTAGCAGCCACGGGACAGGGCACTACAATGAGCAGTTCTTC
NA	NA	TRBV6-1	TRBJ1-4	CASSERGEKLFF	TGTGCCAGCAGTGAACGAGGTGAAAAACTGTTTTTT
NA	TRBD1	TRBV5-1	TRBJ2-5	CASSFNEGQVETQYF	TGCGCCAGCAGCTTTAATGAGGGACAGGTAGAGACCCAGTACTTC